The 3 T cell receptor beta chains presented below share a single source sample, sequenced in a study of cytomegalovirus exposure and HLA in healthy donors. The PCR used 60 Vbeta and 13 Jbeta primers. TCRdb keeps only in-frame clones here, not all; method: immunoSEQ multiplex PCR. The data show around 300,000 clones, about 90% seen once. The sample comprised PBMCs. The origin of the receptors is a woman under 30 in good health and CMV-seronegative.

The chain joins TRBV18 to TRBJ1-5; TRBD1 agrees at 7 bases. After removal of 3 bases from V and 6 bases from J, the junction contained 5 bases not matched to a gene. The CDR3 totals 14 residues. Germline CDR1 reads KGHSH; CDR2 reads LQKENI. As DNA, the CDR3 is TGTGCCAGCTCACCGGTGACAGGGTTTCAGCCCCAGCATTTT. It is translated as CASSPVTGFQPQHF.

The chain couples TRBV4-1 to TRBJ1-4; tentatively, D is TRBD1 (5 bases). This CDR3 comprises 15 residues. V lost 1 base to trimming and J lost 4 bases, with 10 bases between them. Germline V lookup: CDR1 MGHRA, CDR2 YSYEKL. CDR3 DNA: TGCGCCAGCAGCCAAGGGACATGGGTTAATGAAAAACTGTTTTTT. Encoded protein: CASSQGTWVNEKLFF.

The V and J genes are TRBV6-5 and TRBJ2-7, with 10 nucleotides matching TRBD2. This CDR3 is built from 14 residues. Trimming removed 5 bases from V and 1 base from J; junction bases left unmatched: 2. Per germline, CDR1 MNHEY and CDR2 SVGAGI. CDR3 in DNA: TGTGCCAGCAGTCTAGCGGGGGAGTCCTACGAGCAGTACTTC. Its translation: CASSLAGESYEQYF.